The T cell receptor (beta chain) under discussion was sequenced for a study of blood T cell repertoires in COVID-19. Across the whole study: Acute and convalescent COVID-19 specimens originated in the United States, Italy and Spain. Sources were T cells, B-cell-depleted T cells, or PBMCs; the material itself was cDNA or gDNA.

In the source study's methods: How many nucleated cells were present was estimated from reference gene primer amplification. Measured with immunoSEQ multiplex PCR; TCRdb has only the in-frame clones, and not every one. V and J calls and clone size are copied from that table; D and trimming were computed from the DNA. The sample has a few hundred thousand clones; approximately 85% are singletons. Trimming pared 4 bases from V and 7 bases from J, leaving 24 bases between. Looked up from germline, CDR1 is SGHRS and CDR2 is YFSETQ. The CDR3 is 16 residues long. This receptor was obtained from a human donor with COVID-19, enrolled during active disease. The donor label of this sample is uncertain. The specimen was peripheral blood. The V and J genes are TRBV5-1 and TRBJ2-7; D is perhaps TRBD2 (6 bases). CDR3 sequence: CASSVPPGGMGGEQYF. The DNA for the CDR3 is TGCGCCAGCAGCGTCCCCCCTGGGGGGATGGGGGGAGAGCAGTACTTC. Variable domain in full (rest from reference TRBV5-1 and TRBJ2-7): KAGVTQTPRYLIKTRGQQVTLSCSPISGHRSVSWYQQTPGQGLQFLFEYFSETQRNKGNFPGRFSGRQFSNSRSEMNVSTLELGDSALYLCASSVPPGGMGGEQYFGPGTRLTVT.